Described below is a single TCR beta chain sequence and its context. The antigen is unknown. The assay was immunoSEQ multiplex PCR, and TCRdb's table has in-frame clones only and misses some. In the table there are roughly 120,000 clones, approximately 90% of which are singletons. The data stem from a study of T cell responses to AZD1222 COVID-19 vaccine. Notes on the study in general: Reportedly, nearly half of unique spike TCRs recognized epitopes outside B.1.351/B.1.1.7 mutations.

Germline CDR1 reads GTSNPN; CDR2 reads SVGIG (reference sequence). The CDR3 is made up of 15 amino acids. Trimming took 2 bases from V and 7 from J; bases not matched to a gene: 13. The receptor was isolated from an adult in good health. The chain carries TRBV30 and TRBJ2-5, with 7 nucleotides matching TRBD1. Sequencing was performed on peripheral blood, taken on day 0 of AZD1222 vaccination. As DNA, the CDR3 is TGTGCCTGGAGTCCGACAGGGCCAGTGGGGTGGACCCAGTACTTC. This encodes CAWSPTGPVGWTQYF.